This T cell receptor (beta chain) derives from a study of Graves' ophthalmopathy and Graves' hyperthyroidism. From RNA, the CDR3 regions of TCR beta chains were amplified and sequenced. HTBI primers were used in a first-round RT-PCR, which preceded a second-round multiplex PCR. Each CDR3 protein is one row after TCRdb ran MiXCR on the multiplex PCR reads. The table lists around 600,000 distinct CDR3 sequences, 35% to 50% of them singletons. CDR3 size: 14 residues. CDR1 MGHDK and CDR2 SYGVNS come from the germline V gene. V lost 5 bases and J lost 0, with 11 bases in between. The PBMCs originated from approximately 10 ml of fresh peripheral blood. This clonotype was seen repeatedly, ten times or more.

V and J are TRBV25-1 and TRBJ2-7; D not resolved. The sample was peripheral blood. The source of this sequence is an adult man with Graves' ophthalmopathy. The CDR3 protein is CASSRFGSSYEQYF. The CDR3 coding sequence is TGTGCCAGCAGTAGATTTGGATCCTCCTACGAGCAGTACTTC.